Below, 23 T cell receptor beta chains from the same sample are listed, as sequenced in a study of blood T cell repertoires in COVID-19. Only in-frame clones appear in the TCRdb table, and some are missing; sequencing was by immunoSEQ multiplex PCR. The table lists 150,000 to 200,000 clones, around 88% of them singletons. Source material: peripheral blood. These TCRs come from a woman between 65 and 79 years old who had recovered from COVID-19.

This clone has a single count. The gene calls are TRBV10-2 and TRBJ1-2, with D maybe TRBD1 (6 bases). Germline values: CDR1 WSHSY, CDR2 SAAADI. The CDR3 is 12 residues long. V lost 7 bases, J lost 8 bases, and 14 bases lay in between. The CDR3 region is CASTPGEGGYTF. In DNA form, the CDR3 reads TGCGCCAGCACCCCAGGGGAGGGCGGCTACACCTTC.

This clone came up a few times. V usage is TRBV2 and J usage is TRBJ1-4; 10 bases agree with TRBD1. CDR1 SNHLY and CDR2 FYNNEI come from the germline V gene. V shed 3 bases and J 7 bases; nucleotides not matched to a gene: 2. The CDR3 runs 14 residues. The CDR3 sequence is CASSDGTGAEKLFF. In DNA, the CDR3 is TGTGCCAGCAGTGATGGGACAGGGGCTGAAAAACTGTTTTTT.

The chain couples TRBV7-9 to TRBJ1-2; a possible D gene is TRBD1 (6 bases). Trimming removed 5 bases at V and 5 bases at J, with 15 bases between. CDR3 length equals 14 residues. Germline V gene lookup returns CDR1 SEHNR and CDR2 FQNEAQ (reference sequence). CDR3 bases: TGTGCCAGCAGCCCGGGGGGGGCAACATATGGCTACACCTTC. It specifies CASSPGGATYGYTF.

This CDR3 is CASSYSAGDYGYTF. The CDR3 DNA is TGTGCCAGCAGTTACTCGGCAGGGGACTATGGCTACACCTTC. The chain employs TRBV6-2 or TRBV6-3 and TRBJ1-2, with TRBD1 as a possible D gene (6 bases). The CDR3 totals 14 residues. Per the germline V gene, CDR1 is MNHEY and CDR2 is SVGEGT. Deletions cut 0 bases from V and 3 bases from J, with 8 bases between.

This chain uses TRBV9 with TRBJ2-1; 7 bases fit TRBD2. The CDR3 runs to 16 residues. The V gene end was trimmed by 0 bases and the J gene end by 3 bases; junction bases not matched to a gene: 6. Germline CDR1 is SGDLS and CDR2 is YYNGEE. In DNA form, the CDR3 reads TGTGCCAGCAGCGTAGTTGGCGGGAGTGGCTACAATGAGCAGTTCTTC. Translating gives CASSVVGGSGYNEQFF.

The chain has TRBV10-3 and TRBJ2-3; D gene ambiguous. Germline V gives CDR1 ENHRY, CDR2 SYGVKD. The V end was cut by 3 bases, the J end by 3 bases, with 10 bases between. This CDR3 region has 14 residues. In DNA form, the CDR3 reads TGTGCCATCAGTGATTTGGGCAGGACAGATACGCAGTATTTT. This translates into CAISDLGRTDTQYF.

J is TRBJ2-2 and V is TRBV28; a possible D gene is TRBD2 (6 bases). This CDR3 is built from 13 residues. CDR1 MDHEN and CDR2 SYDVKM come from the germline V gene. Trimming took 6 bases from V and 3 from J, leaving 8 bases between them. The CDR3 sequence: CASRRGYTGELFF. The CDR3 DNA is TGTGCCAGCAGGCGGGGATACACCGGGGAGCTGTTTTTT. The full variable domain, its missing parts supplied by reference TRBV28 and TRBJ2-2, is DVKVTQSSRYLVKRTGEKVFLECVQDMDHENMFWYRQDPGLGLRLIYFSYDVKMKEKGDIPEGYSVSREKKERFSLILESASTNQTSMYLCASRRGYTGELFFGEGSRLTVL.

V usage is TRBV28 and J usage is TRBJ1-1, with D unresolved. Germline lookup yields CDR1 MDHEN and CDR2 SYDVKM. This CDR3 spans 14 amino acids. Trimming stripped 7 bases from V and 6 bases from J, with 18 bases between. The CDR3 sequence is CASKFVSGSAEAFF. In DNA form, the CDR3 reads TGTGCCAGCAAGTTTGTATCTGGGAGCGCTGAAGCTTTCTTT.

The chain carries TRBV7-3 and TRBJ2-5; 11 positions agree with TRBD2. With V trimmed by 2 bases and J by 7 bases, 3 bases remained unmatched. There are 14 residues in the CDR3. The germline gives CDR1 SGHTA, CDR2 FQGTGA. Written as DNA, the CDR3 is TGTGCCAGCAGCTTAGGGACTAGCGGCGGGACCCAGTACTTC. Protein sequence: CASSLGTSGGTQYF.

The CDR3 here is CASMLLNGGGNYGYTF. In nucleotides, the CDR3 is TGTGCCAGCATGCTTCTCAACGGGGGAGGGAACTATGGCTACACCTTC. The chain is built from TRBV27 and TRBJ1-2; TRBD1 might be the D (5 bases). Between the trimmed V and J ends, which lost 7 bases and 2 bases, there was a span of 20 bases. The CDR3 has 16 residues. Germline CDR1 MNHEY, CDR2 SMNVEV (reference sequence).

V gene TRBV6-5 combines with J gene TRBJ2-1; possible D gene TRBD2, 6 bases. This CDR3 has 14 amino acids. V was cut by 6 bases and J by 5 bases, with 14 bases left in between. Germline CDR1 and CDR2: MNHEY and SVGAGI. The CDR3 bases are TGTGCCAGCAGCCCCCGGGGGAGAAACAATGAGCAGTTCTTC. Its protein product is CASSPRGRNNEQFF.

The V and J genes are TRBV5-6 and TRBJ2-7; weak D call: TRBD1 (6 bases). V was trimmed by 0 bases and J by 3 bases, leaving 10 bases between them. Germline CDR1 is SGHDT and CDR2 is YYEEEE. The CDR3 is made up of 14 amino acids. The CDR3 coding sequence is TGTGCCAGCAGCTTGGAAGACAGGTTCTACGAGCAGTACTTC. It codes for CASSLEDRFYEQYF.

This CDR3 is CAISESTGFEQYF. CDR3 DNA sequence: TGTGCCATCAGTGAGTCGACAGGGTTCGAGCAGTACTTC. This chain links TRBV10-3 with TRBJ2-7; 7 nucleotides match TRBD1. The CDR3 contains 13 residues. With 0 bases clipped from V and 6 bases from J, the junction kept 2 bases outside the gene matches. Looked up from germline, CDR1 is ENHRY and CDR2 is SYGVKD.

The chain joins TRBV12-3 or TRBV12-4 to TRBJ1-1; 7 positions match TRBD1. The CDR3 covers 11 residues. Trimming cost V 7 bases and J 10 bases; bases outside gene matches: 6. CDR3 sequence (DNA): TGTGCCAGCACCACGACAGGGCCAGCTTTCTTT. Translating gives CASTTTGPAFF.

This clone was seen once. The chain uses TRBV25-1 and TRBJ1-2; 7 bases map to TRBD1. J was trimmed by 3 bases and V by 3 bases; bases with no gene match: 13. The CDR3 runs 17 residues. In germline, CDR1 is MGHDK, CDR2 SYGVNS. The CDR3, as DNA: TGTGCCAGCAGTGAGGTGGGGGATTACAGGGGAGACTATGGCTACACCTTC. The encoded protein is CASSEVGDYRGDYGYTF.

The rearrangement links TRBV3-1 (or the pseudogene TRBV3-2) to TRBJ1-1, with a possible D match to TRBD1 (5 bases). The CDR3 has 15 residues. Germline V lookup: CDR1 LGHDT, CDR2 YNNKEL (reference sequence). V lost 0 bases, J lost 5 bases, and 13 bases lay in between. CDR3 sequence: CASSQEGEGRTEAFF. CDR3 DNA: TGTGCCAGCAGCCAAGAAGGGGAGGGGAGAACTGAAGCTTTCTTT.

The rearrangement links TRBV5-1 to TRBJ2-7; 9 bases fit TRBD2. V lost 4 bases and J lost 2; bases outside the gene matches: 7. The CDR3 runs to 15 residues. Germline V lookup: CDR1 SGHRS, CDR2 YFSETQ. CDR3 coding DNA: TGCGCCAGCAGCCCCAGCGGGGGGACCACCTACGAGCAGTACTTC. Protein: CASSPSGGTTYEQYF.

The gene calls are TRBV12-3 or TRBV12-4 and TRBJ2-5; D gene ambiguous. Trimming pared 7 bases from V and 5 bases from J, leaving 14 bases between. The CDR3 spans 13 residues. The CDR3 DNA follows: TGTGCCAGCACCCTGTCGCCGAGCGAGACCCAGTACTTC. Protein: CASTLSPSETQYF.

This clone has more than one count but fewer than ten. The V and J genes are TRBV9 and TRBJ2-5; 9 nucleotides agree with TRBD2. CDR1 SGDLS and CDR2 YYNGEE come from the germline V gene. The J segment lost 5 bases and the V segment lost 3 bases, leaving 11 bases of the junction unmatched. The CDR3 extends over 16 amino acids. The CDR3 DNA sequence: TGTGCCAGCAGCGGTCCAGGGCGGGGGGGCCGTGAGACCCAGTACTTC. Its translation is CASSGPGRGGRETQYF.

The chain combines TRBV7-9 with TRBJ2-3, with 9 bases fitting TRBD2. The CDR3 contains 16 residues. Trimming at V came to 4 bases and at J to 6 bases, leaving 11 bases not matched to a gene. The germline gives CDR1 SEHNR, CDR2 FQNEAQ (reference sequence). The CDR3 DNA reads TGTGCCAGCAGCTCACGAGCGGGGGGCACACTGGATACGCAGTATTTT. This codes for CASSSRAGGTLDTQYF.

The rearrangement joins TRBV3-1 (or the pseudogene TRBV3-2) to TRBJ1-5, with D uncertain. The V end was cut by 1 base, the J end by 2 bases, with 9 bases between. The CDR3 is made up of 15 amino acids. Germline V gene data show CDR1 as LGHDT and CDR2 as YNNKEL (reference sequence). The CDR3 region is CASSQAGSGNQPQHF. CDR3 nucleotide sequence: TGTGCCAGCAGCCAAGCGGGGTCAGGCAATCAGCCCCAGCATTTT.

The CDR3 DNA reads as TGTGCCAGCTCAGGACAGGGGACCTACAATGAGCAGTTCTTC. Amino acids: CASSGQGTYNEQFF. The chain links TRBV18 to TRBJ2-1; TRBD1 matches at 9 bases. The V and J ends lost 5 bases and 2 bases, in that order; junction bases with no gene match: 1. This CDR3 spans 14 amino acids. CDR1 KGHSH and CDR2 LQKENI come from the germline V gene.

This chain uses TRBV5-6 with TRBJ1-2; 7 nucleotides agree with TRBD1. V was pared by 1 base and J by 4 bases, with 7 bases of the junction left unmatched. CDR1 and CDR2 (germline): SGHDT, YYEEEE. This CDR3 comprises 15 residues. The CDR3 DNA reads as TGTGCCAGCAGCTTGAGGGGGCCGTCCTCCTATGGCTACACCTTC. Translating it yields CASSLRGPSSYGYTF.